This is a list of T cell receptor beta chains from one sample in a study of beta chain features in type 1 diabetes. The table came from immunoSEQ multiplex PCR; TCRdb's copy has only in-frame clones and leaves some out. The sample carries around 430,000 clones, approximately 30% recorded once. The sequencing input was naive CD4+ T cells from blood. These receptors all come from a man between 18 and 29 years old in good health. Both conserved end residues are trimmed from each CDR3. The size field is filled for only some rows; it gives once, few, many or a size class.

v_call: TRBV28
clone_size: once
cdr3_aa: ASRSGTREQY

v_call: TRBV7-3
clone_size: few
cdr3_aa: ASSLYPPLDGGDTDTQY

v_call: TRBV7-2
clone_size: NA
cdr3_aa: ASSPLGLPAYT

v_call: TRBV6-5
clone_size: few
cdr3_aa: ASSSTSPKSDTQY

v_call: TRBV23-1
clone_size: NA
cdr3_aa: ASSQPGEDNEQF

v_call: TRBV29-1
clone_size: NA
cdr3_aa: SGWTGGQETQY

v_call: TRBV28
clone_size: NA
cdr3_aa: ASSGGPVYGYT

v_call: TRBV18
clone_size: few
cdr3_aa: ASSPPSGTDTQY

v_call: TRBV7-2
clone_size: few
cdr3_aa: ASSQRTGAYNEQF

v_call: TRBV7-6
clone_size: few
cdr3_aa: ASSGRDSFFTSTDTQY

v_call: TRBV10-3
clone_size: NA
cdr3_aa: AITSGRKAGETQY

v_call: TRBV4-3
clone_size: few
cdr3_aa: ASSQGLARPYEQY

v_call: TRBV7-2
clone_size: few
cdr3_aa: ASSLMGAEEKLF

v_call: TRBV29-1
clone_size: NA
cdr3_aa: SVEDPLRTGGDEKLF

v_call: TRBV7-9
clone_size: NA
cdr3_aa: ASSLSGRDQPQH

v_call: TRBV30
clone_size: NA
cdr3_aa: AWSRTVQETQY